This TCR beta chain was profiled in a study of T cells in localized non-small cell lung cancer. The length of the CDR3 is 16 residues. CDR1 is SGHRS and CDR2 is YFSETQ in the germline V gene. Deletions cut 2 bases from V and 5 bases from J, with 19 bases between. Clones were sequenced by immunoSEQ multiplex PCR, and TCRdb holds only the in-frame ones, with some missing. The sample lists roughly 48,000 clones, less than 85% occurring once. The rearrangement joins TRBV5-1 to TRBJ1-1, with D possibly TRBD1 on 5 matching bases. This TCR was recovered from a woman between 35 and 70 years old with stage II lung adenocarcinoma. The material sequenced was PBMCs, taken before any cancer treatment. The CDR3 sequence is CASSLVPSQGGTEAFF. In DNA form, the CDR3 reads TGCGCCAGCAGCTTAGTCCCTTCCCAGGGAGGAACTGAAGCTTTCTTT.